This TCR beta chain was captured by sequencing in a study of T cells expressing NK-cell markers. Looking at the study overall: Obtained from sorted CD3+CD56+NKG2C+, CD3+CD56+NKG2C- and CD3+CD56-NKG2C+ T cells were the TCR beta repertoires. One of the eight sequenced donors was seronegative, whereas the other seven were HCMV-seropositive.

Comment on this clonotype: What it binds is unknown.

The CDR3 runs 15 residues. CDR1 is SGHVS, CDR2 FNYEAQ, per germline. Points from the study as a whole: NKG2C+ dominant clonotype frequencies in six or seven donors were roughly 1.0-7.5% of CD8+ T cells. Questions lingered over whether expanded NKG2C+ T cell clones were HCMV-specific.

TCRdb reanalyzed the 5' RACE reads and collapses them to one entry per CDR3 protein, without DNA. This repertoire includes hundreds of thousands of distinct CDR3 sequences. Sequencing was done on a sample of blood T cells: a sorted CD56 or NKG2C T cell subset, CD4+ or CD8+ T cells, or bulk PBMC T cells (not recorded which). The source is a man between 18 and 69 years old in good health. The chain has TRBV7-6 and TRBJ2-7; no DNA is available, so the TRBD2 call from TCRdb remains unchecked. The CDR3 is CASSLEGGFLHEQYF.